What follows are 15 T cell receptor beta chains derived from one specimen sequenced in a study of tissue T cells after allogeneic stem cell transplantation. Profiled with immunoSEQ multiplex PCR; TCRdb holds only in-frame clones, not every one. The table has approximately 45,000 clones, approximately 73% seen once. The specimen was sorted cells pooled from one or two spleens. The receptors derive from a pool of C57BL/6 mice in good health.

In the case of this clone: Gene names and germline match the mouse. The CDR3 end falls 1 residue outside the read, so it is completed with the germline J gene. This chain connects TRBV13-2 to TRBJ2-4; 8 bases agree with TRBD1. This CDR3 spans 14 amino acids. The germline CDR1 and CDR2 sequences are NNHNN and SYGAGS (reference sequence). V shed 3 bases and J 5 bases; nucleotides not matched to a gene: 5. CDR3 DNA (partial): TGTGCCAGCGGTGTGGACAGGGTGGCAAACACCTTGTAC. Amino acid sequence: CASGVDRVANTLY. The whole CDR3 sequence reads CASGVDRVANTLYF.

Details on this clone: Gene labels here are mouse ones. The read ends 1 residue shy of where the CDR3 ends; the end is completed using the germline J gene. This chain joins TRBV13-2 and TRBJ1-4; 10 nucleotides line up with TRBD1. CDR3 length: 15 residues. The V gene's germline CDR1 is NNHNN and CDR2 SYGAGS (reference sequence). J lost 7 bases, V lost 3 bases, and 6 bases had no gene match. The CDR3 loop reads CASGARDRGPERLFF. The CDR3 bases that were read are TGTGCCAGCGGTGCCCGGGACAGGGGCCCCGAAAGATTATTT.

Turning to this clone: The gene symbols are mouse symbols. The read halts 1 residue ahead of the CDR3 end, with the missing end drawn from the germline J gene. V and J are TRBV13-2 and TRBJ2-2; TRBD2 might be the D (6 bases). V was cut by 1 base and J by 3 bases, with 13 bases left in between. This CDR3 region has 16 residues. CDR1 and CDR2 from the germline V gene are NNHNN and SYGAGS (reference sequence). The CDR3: CASGDPGGADTGQLYF. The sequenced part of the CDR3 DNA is TGTGCCAGCGGTGATCCGGGGGGAGCAGACACCGGGCAGCTCTAC.

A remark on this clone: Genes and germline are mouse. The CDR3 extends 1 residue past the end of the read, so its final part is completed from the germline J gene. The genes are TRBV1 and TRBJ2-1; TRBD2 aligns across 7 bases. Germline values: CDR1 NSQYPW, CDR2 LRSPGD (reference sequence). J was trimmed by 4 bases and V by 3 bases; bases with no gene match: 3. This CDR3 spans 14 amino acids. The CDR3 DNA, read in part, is TGCACCTGCAGTGCGGGGGGGATTTATGCTGAGCAGTTC. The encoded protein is CTCSAGGIYAEQF. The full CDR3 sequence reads CTCSAGGIYAEQFF. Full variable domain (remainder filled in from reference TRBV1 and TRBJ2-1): VTLLEQNPRWRLVPRGQAVNLRCILKNSQYPWMSWYQQDLQKQLQWLFTLRSPGDKEVKSLPGADYLATRVTDTELRLQVANMSQGRTLYCTCSAGGIYAEQFFGPGTRLTVL.

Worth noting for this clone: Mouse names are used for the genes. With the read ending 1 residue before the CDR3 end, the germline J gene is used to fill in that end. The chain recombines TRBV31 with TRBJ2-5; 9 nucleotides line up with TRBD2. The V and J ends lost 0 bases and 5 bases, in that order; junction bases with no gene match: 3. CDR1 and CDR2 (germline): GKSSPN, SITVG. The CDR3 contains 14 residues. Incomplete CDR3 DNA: TGTGCCTGGAGTCTCTGGGGGGGAGGAGACACCCAGTAC. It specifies CAWSLWGGGDTQY. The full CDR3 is CAWSLWGGGDTQYF.

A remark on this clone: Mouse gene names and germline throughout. CDR3 region: CASSLDWGESQNTLYF. CDR3 DNA (partial): TGTGCCAGCAGCCTAGACTGGGGGGAAAGTCAAAACACCTTGTAC. V usage is TRBV4 and J usage is TRBJ2-4; the match to TRBD2 covers 10 bases. The CDR3 goes on 1 residue after the read ends, and that part is filled in from the germline J gene. Germline CDR1 reads LGHDT; CDR2 reads YNNKQL (reference sequence). This CDR3 has 16 amino acids. V lost 5 bases and J lost 0; bases outside the gene matches: 5.

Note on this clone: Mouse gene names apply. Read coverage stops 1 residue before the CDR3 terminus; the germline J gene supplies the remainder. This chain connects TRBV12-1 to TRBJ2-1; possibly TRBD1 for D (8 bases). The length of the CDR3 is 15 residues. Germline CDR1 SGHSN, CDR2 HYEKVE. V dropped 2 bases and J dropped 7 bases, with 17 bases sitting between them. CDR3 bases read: TGTGCCAGCTCTCCACAGGGGGGCCCTGGGGCTGAGCAGTTC. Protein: CASSPQGGPGAEQF. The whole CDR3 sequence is CASSPQGGPGAEQFF.

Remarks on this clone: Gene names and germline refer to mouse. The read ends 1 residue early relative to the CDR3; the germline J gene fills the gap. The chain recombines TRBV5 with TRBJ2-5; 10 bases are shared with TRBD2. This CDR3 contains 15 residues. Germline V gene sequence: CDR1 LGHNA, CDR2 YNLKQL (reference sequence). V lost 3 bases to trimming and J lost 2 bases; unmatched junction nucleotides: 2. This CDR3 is CASSQGLGLQDTQYF. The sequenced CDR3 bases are TGTGCCAGCAGCCAGGGACTGGGGCTCCAAGACACCCAGTAC.

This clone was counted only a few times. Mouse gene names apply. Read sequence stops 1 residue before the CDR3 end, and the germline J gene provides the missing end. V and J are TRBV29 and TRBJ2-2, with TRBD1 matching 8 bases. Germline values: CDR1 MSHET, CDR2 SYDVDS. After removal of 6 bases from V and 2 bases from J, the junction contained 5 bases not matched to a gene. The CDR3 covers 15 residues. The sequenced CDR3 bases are TGTGCTAGCAGAGACAGGGGTGGGAACACCGGGCAGCTCTAC. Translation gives CASRDRGGNTGQLY. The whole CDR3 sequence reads CASRDRGGNTGQLYF.

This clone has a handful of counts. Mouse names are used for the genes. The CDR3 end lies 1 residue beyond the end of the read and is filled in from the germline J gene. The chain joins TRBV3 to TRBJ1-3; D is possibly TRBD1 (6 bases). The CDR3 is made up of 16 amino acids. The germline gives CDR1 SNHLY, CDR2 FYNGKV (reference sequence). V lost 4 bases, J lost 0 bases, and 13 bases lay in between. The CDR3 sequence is CASSSLGHFSGNTLYF. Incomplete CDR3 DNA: TGTGCCAGCAGCTCCTTGGGACACTTTTCTGGAAATACGCTCTAT.

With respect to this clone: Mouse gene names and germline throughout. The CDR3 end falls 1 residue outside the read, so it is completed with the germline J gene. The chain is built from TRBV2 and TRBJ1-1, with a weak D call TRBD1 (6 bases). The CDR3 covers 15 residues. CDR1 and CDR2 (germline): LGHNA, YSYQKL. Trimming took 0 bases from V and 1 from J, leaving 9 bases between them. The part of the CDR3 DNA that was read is TGTGCCAGCAGCCAAGATACACAGGGGAACACAGAAGTCTTC. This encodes CASSQDTQGNTEVF. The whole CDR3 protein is CASSQDTQGNTEVFF.

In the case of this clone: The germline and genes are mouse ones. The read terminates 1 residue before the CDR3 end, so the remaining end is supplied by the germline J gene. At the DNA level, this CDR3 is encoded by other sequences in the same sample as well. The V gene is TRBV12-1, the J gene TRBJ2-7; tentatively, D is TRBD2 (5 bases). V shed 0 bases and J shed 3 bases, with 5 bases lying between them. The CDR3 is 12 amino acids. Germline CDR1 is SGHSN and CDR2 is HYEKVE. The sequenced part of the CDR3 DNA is TGTGCCAGCTCTCTCTGGGGCTATGAACAGTAC. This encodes CASSLWGYEQY. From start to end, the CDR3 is CASSLWGYEQYF.

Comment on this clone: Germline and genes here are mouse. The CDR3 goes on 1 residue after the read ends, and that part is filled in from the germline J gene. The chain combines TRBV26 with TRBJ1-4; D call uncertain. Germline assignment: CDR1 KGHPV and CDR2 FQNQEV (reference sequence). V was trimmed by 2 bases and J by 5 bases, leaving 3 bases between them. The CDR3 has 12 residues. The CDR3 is CASSLRNERLFF. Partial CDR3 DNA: TGTGCCAGCAGTCTGAGAAACGAAAGATTATTT. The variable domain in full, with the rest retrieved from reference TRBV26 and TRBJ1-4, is NSKVIQTPRYLVKGQGQKAKMRCIPEKGHPVVFWYQQNKNNEFKFLINFQNQEVLQQIDMTEKRFSAECPSNSPCSLEIQSSEAGDSALYLCASSLRNERLFFGHGTKLSVL.

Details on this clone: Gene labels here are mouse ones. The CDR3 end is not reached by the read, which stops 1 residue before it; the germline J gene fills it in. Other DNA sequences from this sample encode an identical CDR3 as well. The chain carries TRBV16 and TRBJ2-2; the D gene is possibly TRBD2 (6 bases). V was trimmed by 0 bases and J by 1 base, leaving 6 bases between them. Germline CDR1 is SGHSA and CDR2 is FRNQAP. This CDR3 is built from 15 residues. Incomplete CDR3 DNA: TGTGCAAGCAGCTTAGACTGGGGAAACACCGGGCAGCTCTAC. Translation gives CASSLDWGNTGQLY. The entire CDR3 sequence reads CASSLDWGNTGQLYF.

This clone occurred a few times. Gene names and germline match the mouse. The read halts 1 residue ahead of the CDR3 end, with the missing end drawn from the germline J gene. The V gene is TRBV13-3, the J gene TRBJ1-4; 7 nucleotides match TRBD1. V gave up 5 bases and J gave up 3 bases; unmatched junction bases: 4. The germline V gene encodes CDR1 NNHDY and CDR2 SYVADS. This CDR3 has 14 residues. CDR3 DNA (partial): TGTGCCAGCAGCCGGGACAGTCCCAACGAAAGATTATTT. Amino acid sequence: CASSRDSPNERLF. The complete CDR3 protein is CASSRDSPNERLFF.